A selection of T cell receptor beta chains follows, all from one sample in a study of human T cells and chemical hapten exposure. One entry per CDR3 protein results from TCRdb running MiXCR on the RACE reads. In the table there are approximately 68,000 distinct CDR3 sequences, about 9% of which are singletons. The sample in question was whole blood, obtained in connection with sensitization to the hapten diphenylcyclopropenone (DPC). The source of these receptors is a woman in her fifties or sixties with alopecia areata. Some clones in this sample may be carry-over from other donors' samples. The CDR3 runs from the conserved cysteine through the conserved F or W. D genes are given only for firm matches. Size is omitted from some rows. Given values are once, few, many or a class for expanded clones.

j_gene,d_gene,v_gene,abundance,CDR3nt,CDR3aa
TRBJ2-1,-,TRBV20-1,few,TGCAGTGCTAGAGATTTAGTAAGTGAGCAGTTCTTC,CSARDLVSEQFF
TRBJ2-1,TRBD2,TRBV11-3,few,TGTGCCAGCAGCTTAGCTAGCGGAGAATACAATGAGCAGTTCTTC,CASSLASGEYNEQFF
TRBJ2-1,-,TRBV28,many,TGTGCCAGCAGTTCAGCCGGGACCTCCTACAATGAGCAGTTCTTC,CASSSAGTSYNEQFF
TRBJ2-1,TRBD2,TRBV7-2,few,TGTGCCAGCAGCCCCCTGTCGGGGGGGCAGGGTGAGCAGTTCTTC,CASSPLSGGQGEQFF
TRBJ2-3,TRBD2,TRBV3-1,-,TGTGCCAGCAGCCAAGATGGGAGGGGCACAGATACGCAGTATTTT,CASSQDGRGTDTQYF
TRBJ1-5,-,TRBV6-6,few,TGTGCCAGCAGTGCCATCACCGGGAAGCCCCAGCATTTT,CASSAITGKPQHF
TRBJ1-2,TRBD1,TRBV28,-,TGTGCCAGTAGACAGGGAAACTATGGCTACACCTTC,CASRQGNYGYTF
TRBJ1-2,-,TRBV6-6,many,TGTGCCAGCAGTTACTCTGGCCTTTTCGGGTACACCTTC,CASSYSGLFGYTF
TRBJ2-2,-,TRBV3-1,many,TGTGCCAGCAGCCGACGGGGGACAGCGAACACCGGGGAGCTGTTTTTT,CASSRRGTANTGELFF
TRBJ2-3,TRBD2,TRBV20-1,many,TGCAGTGCTGGACTGAGGAGAGCGGGGCGAGCAGATACGCAGTATTTT,CSAGLRRAGRADTQYF
TRBJ2-7,TRBD1,TRBV6-5,-,TGTGCCAGCAGTTACTCTTCAGGGGGCGAGCAGTACTTC,CASSYSSGGEQYF
TRBJ2-4,-,TRBV21-1,-,TGTGCCAGCAGCAAAGCATTACCAGGACCTCAAAACATTCAGTACTTC,CASSKALPGPQNIQYF
TRBJ1-6,TRBD1,TRBV15,few,TGTGCCACGGAACCGGGACAGATTAATTCACCCCTCCACTTT,CATEPGQINSPLHF
TRBJ1-2,TRBD1,TRBV20-1,many,TGCAGTGCTGTCGACAGGGTCGGATCTGGCTACACCTTC,CSAVDRVGSGYTF
TRBJ1-1,-,TRBV14,many,TGTGCCAGCAGCCAAGATTGGGCAGTATTCGAAGCTTTCTTT,CASSQDWAVFEAFF
TRBJ2-7,-,TRBV20-1,-,TGCAGTGCTAGCAACGGTCCGTCCTACGAGCAGTACTTC,CSASNGPSYEQYF
TRBJ2-3,-,TRBV20-1,few,TGCAGTGCTGGCCCTGGCCCCACAGATACGCAGTATTTT,CSAGPGPTDTQYF
TRBJ2-1,-,TRBV24-1,few,TGTGCCACCAGTGACGCTGGGCAAAGCTCCTACAATGAGCAGTTCTTC,CATSDAGQSSYNEQFF
TRBJ2-1,-,TRBV2,-,TGTGCCAGCTCCACCCCAGGGGCCCGGGGCAATGAGCAGTTCTTC,CASSTPGARGNEQFF
TRBJ1-5,-,TRBV27,few,TGTGCCAGCAGTTTATCGGGGGAAAATAGCAATCAGCCCCAGCATTTT,CASSLSGENSNQPQHF
TRBJ2-3,-,TRBV7-2,many,TGTGCCAGCAGCCTTGCTGAGGTAGGAGATACGCAGTATTTT,CASSLAEVGDTQYF
TRBJ1-1,TRBD1,TRBV5-6,many,TGTGCCAGCAGCTTGACTATGGCCGGCGGTCGACAGGGAAGGACTGAAGCTTTCTTT,CASSLTMAGGRQGRTEAFF
TRBJ2-5,TRBD1,TRBV6-2/TRBV6-3,-,TGTGCCAGCAGTTCCCTCGACAGGGTTGCAGAGACCCAGTACTTC,CASSSLDRVAETQYF
TRBJ1-6,-,TRBV6-1,once,TGTGCCAGCAGTGCCGCCTCACCCCTCCACTTT,CASSAASPLHF
TRBJ2-1,-,TRBV19,few,TGTGCCAGTAACTCACTAGCTCCCTACAATGAGCAGTTCTTC,CASNSLAPYNEQFF
TRBJ2-2,-,TRBV10-3,few,TGTGCCATCAGTGTTGAGACTAGAGACACCGGGGAGCTGTTTTTT,CAISVETRDTGELFF
TRBJ2-2,TRBD2,TRBV10-3,few,TGTGCCACATGGGGCCAGACTAGCGGGCGAGGGAACACCGGGGAGCTGTTTTTT,CATWGQTSGRGNTGELFF
TRBJ1-2,-,TRBV12-3/TRBV12-4,-,TGTGCCAGCAGTTTACTAGATCGCTACACCTTC,CASSLLDRYTF
TRBJ2-5,-,TRBV29-1,-,TGCAGCGTTGAAGTAGGTATGCAAGAGACCCAGTACTTC,CSVEVGMQETQYF